Below, 10 T cell receptor beta chains from the same sample are listed, as sequenced in a study of regulatory T cells in long-lasting Graves disease. Regarding time point: newly diagnosed GD, antithyroid drugs for less than 3 months. There was RNA extracted from PBMCs, and the TCR library was made from it. Building of the TCR beta libraries involved iRepertoire HTBI primers and Arm-PCR of CDR3 regions. TCRdb analysed the multiplex PCR reads with MiXCR anew, one entry per CDR3 protein. Among a few hundred thousand distinct CDR3 sequences, roughly a sixth were seen once, and the ten largest hold about 27%. A further study also used this sample, focusing on T cells in Graves' hyperthyroidism and ophthalmopathy.

This specimen was peripheral blood mononuclear cells (PBMCs), taken at new diagnosis, from a patient treated with antithyroid drugs. These receptors all come from a man aged 40-49 years with Graves disease.

This clonotype was found many times. This rearrangement joins TRBV2 to TRBJ1-1, with TRBD1 identical over 7 bases. The ends lost 4 bases at V and 0 bases at J; junction bases unmatched: 5. The CDR3 totals 15 residues. CDR1 and CDR2 (germline): SNHLY, FYNNEI. This chain's CDR3 is CASSAVQGMNTEAFF. The CDR3 DNA sequence: TGTGCCAGCAGTGCCGTACAGGGGATGAACACTGAAGCTTTCTTT.

The chain is built from TRBV27 and TRBJ2-7; 8 bases are shared with TRBD2. This CDR3 has 16 amino acids. Germline-derived CDR1 and CDR2 are MNHEY and SMNVEV (reference sequence). V lost 2 bases to trimming and J lost 2 bases; unmatched junction nucleotides: 8. In nucleotides, the CDR3 is TGTGCCAGCAGTTTAATGCCGGGGGGGGTTCCCTACGAGCAGTACTTC. This codes for CASSLMPGGVPYEQYF.

This clonotype was seen repeatedly, ten times or more. The rearrangement joins TRBV6-1 to TRBJ1-1; D uncertain. The CDR3 is 17 amino acids. CDR1 and CDR2 (germline): MNHNS, SASEGT. V dropped 7 bases and J dropped 0 bases, with 21 bases sitting between them. In DNA, the CDR3 is TGTGCCAGCAAATCCCCTTGGCTGCCTCGGATGAACACTGAAGCTTTCTTT. This sequence encodes CASKSPWLPRMNTEAFF.

The chain employs TRBV24-1 and TRBJ2-7, with TRBD1 matching over 10 bases. Unmatched junction bases numbered 4, after V lost 3 bases and J lost 3 bases. The CDR3 has 15 amino acids. CDR1 KGHDR and CDR2 SFDVKD come from the germline V gene. The CDR3 region is CATSDPGQGFYEQYF. The CDR3 DNA follows: TGTGCCACCAGTGATCCGGGACAGGGGTTCTACGAGCAGTACTTC.

This clonotype was seen ten or more times. V usage is TRBV12-3 or TRBV12-4 and J usage is TRBJ1-5, with unresolved D. V was cut by 1 base and J by 2 bases, with 9 bases left in between. This CDR3 comprises 15 residues. The CDR3 nucleotides read TGTGCCAGCAGTTTAGGTGGGGATGGCAATCAGCCCCAGCATTTT. It specifies CASSLGGDGNQPQHF.

Many counts were recorded for this clonotype. The chain joins TRBV30 to TRBJ1-1; TRBD1 agrees at 7 bases. Germline lookup yields CDR1 GTSNPN and CDR2 SVGIG (reference sequence). The CDR3 runs 11 residues. V lost 2 bases, J lost 10 bases, and 4 bases stayed unmatched. CDR3 sequence: CAWSLTGVAFF. CDR3 DNA sequence: TGTGCCTGGAGTCTTACAGGGGTAGCTTTCTTT.

This clonotype was recorded at least ten times. The chain is built from TRBV12-3 or TRBV12-4 and TRBJ2-1; 8 bases match TRBD2. Unmatched junction bases numbered 7, after V lost 3 bases and J lost 9 bases. This CDR3 is built from 14 residues. This CDR3 reads CASSLQRGIGEQFF. In DNA, the CDR3 is TGTGCCAGCAGTTTGCAGCGGGGGATCGGTGAGCAGTTCTTC.

In its sample, this clonotype was seen many times. This chain connects TRBV5-6 to TRBJ1-1; no clear D. Trimming took off 0 bases at V and 2 bases at J, with 14 bases between the two ends. CDR1 and CDR2 from the germline V gene are SGHDT and YYEEEE. The CDR3 has 16 amino acids. CDR3 DNA sequence: TGTGCCAGCAGCTTGGCTTTTGGCAATGTAAACACTGAAGCTTTCTTT. Its protein is CASSLAFGNVNTEAFF.

This clonotype was seen repeatedly, ten times or more. The chain uses TRBV3-2 and TRBJ1-1; the table names TRBD1, a call not compared with the DNA. TRBV3-2 is flagged as a pseudogene. This CDR3 region has 14 residues. The CDR3 loop reads CASSQRGSNTEAFF. CDR3 sequence (DNA): TGTGCCAGCAGCCAAAGGGGGTCGAACACTGAAGCTTTCTTT.

There are many counts of this clonotype. CDR3 bases: TGTGCCAGCAGCCGCCGGGACACCAACACTGAAGCTTTCTTT. This codes for CASSRRDTNTEAFF. This chain connects TRBV4-2 to TRBJ1-1; possibly TRBD1 for D (6 bases). This CDR3 region has 14 residues. CDR1 and CDR2 (germline): LGHNA, YNFKEQ. The V and J ends lost 4 bases and 2 bases respectively, with 11 bases between them.